These T cell receptor beta chains were read from a single sample in a study of OX40 agonist ivuxolimab in advanced cancers. Sequencing used immunoSEQ multiplex PCR; TCRdb keeps in-frame clones, though not all of them. The repertoire holds approximately 58,000 clones, with roughly 84% as singletons. The sequenced sample was CD4+ or CD8+ T cells sorted from blood, obtained in a trial of the OX40 agonist ivuxolimab. These receptors were obtained from an adult with an advanced solid tumor such as melanoma, head and neck, liver or kidney cancer. Both conserved end residues are part of each CDR3. Fields, in order: clone size, D gene, J gene, CDR3 length, V gene, CDR3 DNA, CDR3 protein. A D gene is named only where the DNA matches it firmly. Size tells how often a clone was seen (once, few, many) or the class of an expanded clone, and some rows leave it out.

>NA|TRBD1|TRBJ1-2|14|TRBV2
TGTGCCAGCAGGACAGGGGTCCAATCGGCCAGCTACACCTTC
CASRTGVQSASYTF
>NA|NA|TRBJ1-5|13|TRBV27
TGTGCCAGCAGCCTAGTGGGAGGTCAGCCCCAGCATTTT
CASSLVGGQPQHF
>NA|TRBD2|TRBJ2-7|13|TRBV29-1
TGCAGCTTTTGGACTAGCGGGGGCTACGAGCAGTACTTC
CSFWTSGGYEQYF
>NA|NA|TRBJ1-1|15|TRBV9
TGTGCCAGCAGCGTAGGAGCGGCCGAGAACACTGAAGCTTTCTTT
CASSVGAAENTEAFF
>NA|NA|TRBJ2-1|14|TRBV19
TGTGCCAGTCAAGGGGGGAGCTCCTACAATGAGCAGTTCTTC
CASQGGSSYNEQFF
>NA|NA|TRBJ1-3|16|TRBV11-2
TGTGCCAGCAGCACTAGGGACACCCAGTCTGGAAACACCATATATTTT
CASSTRDTQSGNTIYF
>NA|NA|TRBJ2-1|14|TRBV2
TGTGCCAGCACGGAGCGCTCATCCTACAATGAGCAGTTCTTC
CASTERSSYNEQFF
>NA|TRBD1|TRBJ2-3|15|TRBV5-6
TGTGCCAGCAGCTTTCCAGGGGGCGAGGGTGATACGCAGTATTTT
CASSFPGGEGDTQYF
>NA|NA|TRBJ1-1|13|TRBV10-1
TGCGCCAGCAGTGAGAACGCAGGTACTGAAGCTTTCTTT
CASSENAGTEAFF
>NA|NA|TRBJ1-4|14|TRBV5-6
TGTGCCAGCAGCTTGGTTGGACGGAATGAAAAACTGTTTTTT
CASSLVGRNEKLFF
>NA|NA|TRBJ2-5|15|TRBV11-1
TGTGCCAGCAGCTTAGAGGGTGGGGGCCAAGAGACCCAGTACTTC
CASSLEGGGQETQYF
>NA|NA|TRBJ2-1|15|TRBV5-6
TGTGCCAGCAGCGCCCGGGACACCTCCTACAATGAGCAGTTCTTC
CASSARDTSYNEQFF
>NA|NA|TRBJ1-1|13|TRBV19
TGTGCCAGTAGTATTTCCCGGGACACTGAAGCTTTCTTT
CASSISRDTEAFF
>few|TRBD1|TRBJ2-7|13|TRBV6-6
TGTGCCAGCAGTGTTACAGGGGCAGGCGAGCAGTACTTC
CASSVTGAGEQYF
>NA|NA|TRBJ2-7|13|TRBV19
TGTGCCAGTACCTCTGGGAGGTCCTACGAGCAGTACTTC
CASTSGRSYEQYF
>few|NA|TRBJ1-2|13|TRBV7-9
TGTGCCAGCAGCGTCGTAGATATCTATGGCTACACCTTC
CASSVVDIYGYTF
>NA|NA|TRBJ2-1|15|TRBV28
TGTGCCAGCAGCCCCGGGAATATCCGGGACAATGAGCAGTTCTTC
CASSPGNIRDNEQFF
>NA|TRBD2|TRBJ2-3|18|TRBV28
TGTGCCAGCAGTCCCCGGGGAGCGGGAGTACGAGGCACAGATACGCAGTATTTT
CASSPRGAGVRGTDTQYF
>NA|TRBD1|TRBJ1-1|14|TRBV2
TGTGCCAGCAGTGTCCGGGACAGGGGAACTGAAGCTTTCTTT
CASSVRDRGTEAFF
>once|NA|TRBJ2-7|16|TRBV11-2
TGTGCCAGCAGCTTGACGACAGACTTGCCTCGTTACGAGCAGTACTTC
CASSLTTDLPRYEQYF
>few|NA|TRBJ2-7|15|TRBV28
TGTGCCAGCAGTTTCCACCGACGCCTCACCTACGAGCAGTACTTC
CASSFHRRLTYEQYF
>NA|TRBD1|TRBJ1-5|15|TRBV2
TGTGCCAGCAGTGTGACAGGGGCGCCCAGTCAGCCCCAGCATTTT
CASSVTGAPSQPQHF
>NA|NA|TRBJ2-2|16|TRBV9
TGTGCCAGCAGCGCCACGGGACTCGTGAACACCGGGGAGCTGTTTTTT
CASSATGLVNTGELFF
>NA|NA|TRBJ1-1|17|TRBV7-6
TGTGCCAGCAGCTTAGGGATTGTCCGGGGGGTCAACACTGAAGCTTTCTTT
CASSLGIVRGVNTEAFF
>NA|NA|TRBJ1-2|15|TRBV5-6
TGTGCCAGCACCCCGCGGGCGCCTATCAACTATGGCTACACCTTC
CASTPRAPINYGYTF
>NA|NA|TRBJ2-2|13|TRBV19
TGTGCCAGCGGCACGCGAAACACCGGGGAGCTGTTTTTT
CASGTRNTGELFF
>NA|NA|TRBJ1-1|11|TRBV19
TGTGCCAGCGAGAATCTCGGCGAAGCTTTCTTT
CASENLGEAFF
>NA|NA|TRBJ2-7|13|TRBV7-6
TGTGCCAGCAGCGCTAGGGACGGCTACGAGCAGTACTTC
CASSARDGYEQYF
>NA|NA|TRBJ1-4|16|TRBV27
TGTGCCAGCAGACCTTGGGTGGCTGCGGCTAATGAAAAACTGTTTTTT
CASRPWVAAANEKLFF
>NA|NA|TRBJ2-7|14|TRBV4-2
TGTGCCAGCAGCCAAGGATTCGGCTCCTACGAGCAGTACTTC
CASSQGFGSYEQYF
>NA|NA|TRBJ2-2|15|TRBV6-1
NA
CASILDRGNTGELFF
>NA|NA|TRBJ1-1|14|TRBV5-1
TGCGCCAGCAGCGGTGGGCAAATGAACACTGAAGCTTTCTTT
CASSGGQMNTEAFF